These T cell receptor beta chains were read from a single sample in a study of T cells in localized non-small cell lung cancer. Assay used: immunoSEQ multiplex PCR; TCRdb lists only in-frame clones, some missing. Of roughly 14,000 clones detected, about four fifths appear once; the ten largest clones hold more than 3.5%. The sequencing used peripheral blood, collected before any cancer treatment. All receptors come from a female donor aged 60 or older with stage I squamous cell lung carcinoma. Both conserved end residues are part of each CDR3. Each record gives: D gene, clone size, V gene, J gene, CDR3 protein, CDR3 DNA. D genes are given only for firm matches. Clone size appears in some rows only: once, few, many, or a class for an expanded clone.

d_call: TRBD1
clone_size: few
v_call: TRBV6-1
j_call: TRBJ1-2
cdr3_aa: CASSEASWTGKYGYTF
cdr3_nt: TGTGCCAGCAGTGAAGCGAGTTGGACAGGGAAATATGGCTACACCTTC

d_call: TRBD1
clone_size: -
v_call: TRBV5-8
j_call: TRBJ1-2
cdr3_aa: CASSPWTGWTDGYTF
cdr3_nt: TGTGCCAGCAGCCCGTGGACAGGGTGGACCGATGGCTACACCTTC

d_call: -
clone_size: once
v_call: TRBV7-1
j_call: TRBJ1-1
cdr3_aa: CASSLAGGTTEAFF
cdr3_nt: TGTGCCAGCAGCTTAGCGGGGGGAACGACTGAAGCTTTCTTT

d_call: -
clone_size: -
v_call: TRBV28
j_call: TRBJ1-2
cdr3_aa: CASSLLELFGDGYTF
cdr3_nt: TGTGCCAGCAGTTTATTAGAACTTTTTGGGGATGGCTACACCTTC

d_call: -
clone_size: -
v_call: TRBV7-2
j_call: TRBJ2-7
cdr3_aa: CASSFMGGGEQYF
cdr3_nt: TGTGCCAGCAGCTTTATGGGGGGAGGCGAGCAGTACTTC

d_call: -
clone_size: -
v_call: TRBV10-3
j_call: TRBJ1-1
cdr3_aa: CAIMEVMNTEAFF
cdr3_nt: TGTGCCATCATGGAGGTTATGAACACTGAAGCTTTCTTT

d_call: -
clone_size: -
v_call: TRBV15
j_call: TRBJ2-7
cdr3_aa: CATSRDALTYEQYF
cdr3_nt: TGTGCCACCAGCAGAGATGCGCTTACCTACGAGCAGTACTTC

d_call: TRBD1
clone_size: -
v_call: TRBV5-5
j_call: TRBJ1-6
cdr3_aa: CASSLAQGGSPLHF
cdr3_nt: TGTGCCAGCAGCTTGGCCCAGGGGGGTTCACCCCTCCACTTT

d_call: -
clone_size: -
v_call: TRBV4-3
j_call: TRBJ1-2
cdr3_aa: CASSQDWQTYGYTF
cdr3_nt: TGCGCCAGCAGCCAAGATTGGCAGACCTATGGCTACACCTTC

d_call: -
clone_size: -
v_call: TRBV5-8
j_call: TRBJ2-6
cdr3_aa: CASSFWTGANVLTF
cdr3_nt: TGTGCCAGCAGCTTTTGGACGGGGGCCAACGTCCTGACTTTC

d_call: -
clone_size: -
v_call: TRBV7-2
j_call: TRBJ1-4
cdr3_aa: CASSLGGVGQNEKLFF
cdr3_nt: TGTGCCAGCAGCTTAGGAGGAGTGGGGCAGAATGAAAAACTGTTTTTT

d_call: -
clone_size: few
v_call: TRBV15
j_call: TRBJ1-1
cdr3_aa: CATSGETGRVAFF
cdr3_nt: TGTGCCACCAGCGGGGAGACAGGACGGGTAGCTTTCTTT

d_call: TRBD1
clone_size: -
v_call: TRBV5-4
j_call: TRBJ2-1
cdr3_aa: CASSTRDRRLYEQFF
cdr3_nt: TGTGCCAGCAGCACCCGGGACAGGCGATTATATGAGCAGTTCTTC

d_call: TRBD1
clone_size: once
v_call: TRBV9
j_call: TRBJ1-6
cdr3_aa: CASGPTDRATNSPLHF
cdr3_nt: TGTGCCAGCGGCCCAACCGACAGGGCCACTAATTCACCCCTCCACTTT

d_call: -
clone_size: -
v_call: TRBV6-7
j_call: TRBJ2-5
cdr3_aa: CASSYSMAPDQETQYF
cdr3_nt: TGTGCCAGCAGTTACTCGATGGCGCCAGATCAAGAGACCCAGTACTTC

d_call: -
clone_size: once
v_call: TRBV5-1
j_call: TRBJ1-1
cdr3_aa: CASSLDPGRDTEAFF
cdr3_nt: TGCGCCAGCAGCTTGGACCCGGGACGGGACACTGAAGCTTTCTTT

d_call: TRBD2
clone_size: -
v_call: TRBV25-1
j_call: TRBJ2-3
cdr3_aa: CASSEFFSGALTDTQYF
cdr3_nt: TGTGCCAGCAGTGAATTTTTTAGCGGGGCCCTCACAGATACGCAGTATTTT

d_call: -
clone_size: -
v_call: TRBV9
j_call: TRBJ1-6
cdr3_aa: CASSLDRSRSPLHF
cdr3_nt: TGTGCCAGCAGCCTTGACAGGAGTAGATCACCCCTCCACTTT

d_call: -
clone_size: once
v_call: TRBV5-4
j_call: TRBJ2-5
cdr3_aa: CASSLAGTKETQYF
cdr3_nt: TGTGCCAGCAGCCTAGCCGGGACAAAAGAGACCCAGTACTTC

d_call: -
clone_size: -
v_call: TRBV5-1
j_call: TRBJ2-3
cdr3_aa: CASSYDRPSEDTQYF
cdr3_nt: TGCGCCAGCAGCTACGACAGGCCTTCTGAGGATACGCAGTATTTT

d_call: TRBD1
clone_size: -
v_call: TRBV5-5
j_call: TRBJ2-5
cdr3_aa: CASRKTGTETQYF
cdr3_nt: TGTGCCAGCAGAAAGACAGGGACAGAGACCCAGTACTTC

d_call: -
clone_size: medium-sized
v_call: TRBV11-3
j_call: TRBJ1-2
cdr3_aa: CASSLEGRGGNYGYTF
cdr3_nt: TGTGCCAGCAGCTTAGAAGGGAGAGGAGGCAACTATGGCTACACCTTC

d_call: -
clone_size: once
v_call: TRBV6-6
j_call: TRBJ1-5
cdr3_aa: CASSYFPSNQPQHF
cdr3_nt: TGTGCCAGCAGTTACTTTCCTTCTAATCAGCCCCAGCATTTT

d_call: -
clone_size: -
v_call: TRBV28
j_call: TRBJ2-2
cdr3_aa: CASRGRNPNTGELFF
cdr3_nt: TGTGCCAGCCGGGGGCGGAACCCGAACACCGGGGAGCTGTTTTTT

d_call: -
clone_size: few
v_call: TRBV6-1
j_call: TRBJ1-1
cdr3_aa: CASSGGTFVAFF
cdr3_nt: TGTGCCAGCAGTGGGGGAACGTTCGTTGCTTTCTTT

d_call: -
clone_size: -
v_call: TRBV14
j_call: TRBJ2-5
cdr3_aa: CASSQVELAVGTQYF
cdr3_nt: TGTGCCAGCAGCCAAGTTGAGTTAGCGGTTGGGACCCAGTACTTC

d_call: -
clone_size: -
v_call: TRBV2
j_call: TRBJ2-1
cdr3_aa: CASSPLDEQFF
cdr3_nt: TGTGCCAGCAGTCCCCTCGATGAGCAGTTCTTC

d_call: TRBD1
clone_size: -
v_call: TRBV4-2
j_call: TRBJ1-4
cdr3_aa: CASSPTGGAEKLFF
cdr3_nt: TGTGCCAGCAGCCCGACAGGGGGCGCTGAAAAACTGTTTTTT

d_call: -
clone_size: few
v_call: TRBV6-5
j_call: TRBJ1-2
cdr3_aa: CASIPGWGGGYTF
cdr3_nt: TGTGCCAGCATTCCGGGTTGGGGGGGCGGCTACACCTTC

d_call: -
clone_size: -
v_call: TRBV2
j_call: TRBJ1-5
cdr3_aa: CASRLGTVYHSNQPQHF
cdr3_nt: TGTGCCAGCAGACTAGGGACGGTGTACCATAGCAATCAGCCCCAGCATTTT

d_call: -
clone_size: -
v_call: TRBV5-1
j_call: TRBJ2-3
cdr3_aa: CASSLKDTQYF
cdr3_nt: TGCGCCAGCAGCTTGAAGGATACGCAGTATTTT

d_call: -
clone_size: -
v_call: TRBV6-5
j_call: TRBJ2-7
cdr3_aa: CASSGLGYEQYF
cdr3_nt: TGTGCCAGCTCCGGACTGGGCTACGAGCAGTACTTC

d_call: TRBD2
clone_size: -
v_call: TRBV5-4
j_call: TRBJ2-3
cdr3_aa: CASSISGGAGTDTQYF
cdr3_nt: TGTGCCAGCAGCATTAGCGGGGGGGCCGGCACAGATACGCAGTATTTT

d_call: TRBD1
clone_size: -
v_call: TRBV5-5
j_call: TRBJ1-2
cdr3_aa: CASILSGQGFMASGYTF
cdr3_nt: TGTGCCAGCATCCTTTCGGGACAGGGCTTTATGGCTAGTGGCTACACCTTC

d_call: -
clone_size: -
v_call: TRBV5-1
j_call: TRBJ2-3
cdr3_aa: CASSLAQFGDTQYF
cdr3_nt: TGCGCCAGCAGCTTGGCTCAGTTCGGAGATACGCAGTATTTT

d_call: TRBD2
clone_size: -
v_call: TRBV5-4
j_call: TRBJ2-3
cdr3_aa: CASRKTGTSGPQRVNTQYF
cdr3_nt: TGTGCCAGCAGGAAAACCGGGACTAGCGGGCCTCAAAGGGTAAATACGCAGTATTTT

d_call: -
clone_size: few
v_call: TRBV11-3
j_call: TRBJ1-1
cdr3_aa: CASSLSEGTEAFF
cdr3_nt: TGTGCCAGCAGCTTAAGTGAGGGAACTGAAGCTTTCTTT

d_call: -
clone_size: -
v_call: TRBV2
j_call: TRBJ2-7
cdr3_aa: CASRAFGAYEQYF
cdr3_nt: TGTGCCAGCAGGGCGTTTGGAGCCTACGAGCAGTACTTC

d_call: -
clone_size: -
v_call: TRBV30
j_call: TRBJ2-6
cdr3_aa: CAWSVAGGPSGANVLTF
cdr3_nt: TGTGCCTGGAGTGTGGCAGGGGGGCCGTCTGGGGCCAACGTCCTGACTTTC

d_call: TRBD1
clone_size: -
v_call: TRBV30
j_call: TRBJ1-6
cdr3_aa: CAWSPGGTGVPPLHF
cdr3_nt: TGTGCCTGGAGTCCTGGGGGGACAGGGGTACCACCCCTCCACTTT

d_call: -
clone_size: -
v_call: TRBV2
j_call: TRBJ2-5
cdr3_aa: CASSDGVGETQYF
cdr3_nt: TGTGCCAGCAGTGACGGGGTGGGGGAGACCCAGTACTTC

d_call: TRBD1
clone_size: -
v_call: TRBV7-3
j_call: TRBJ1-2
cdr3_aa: CASSPGQTYGYTF
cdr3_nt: TGTGCCAGCAGCCCGGGACAGACTTATGGCTACACCTTC

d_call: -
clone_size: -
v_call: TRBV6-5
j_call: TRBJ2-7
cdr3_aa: CASSPLGLYEQYF
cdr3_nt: TGTGCCAGCAGTCCGCTGGGACTCTACGAGCAGTACTTC